The next 30 T cell receptor beta chains were all read from a single sample in a study of cytomegalovirus exposure and HLA in healthy donors. The PCR ran on 60 Vbeta and 13 Jbeta primers. Here immunoSEQ multiplex PCR was the method, and the copy in TCRdb shows in-frame clones only, minus some. The sample shows around 220,000 clones, about 80% of them seen only once. Sequenced input: PBMCs. The receptors come from a man aged 18 to 30 in good health and CMV-seronegative.

CDR3 coding DNA: TGTGCCAGCATTAGGGACATCGGGGAGACCCAGTACTTC. Protein sequence: CASIRDIGETQYF. The chain uses TRBV7-2 and TRBJ2-5; tentatively, D is TRBD1 (6 bases). V lost 7 bases and J lost 5, with 14 bases in between. Germline lookup yields CDR1 SGHTA and CDR2 FQGNSA. This CDR3 region has 13 residues.

This clone has a single count. This sequence joins TRBV27 and TRBJ1-2; 7 positions match TRBD1. CDR3 length: 14 amino acids. J gave up 4 bases and V 3 bases, and 5 bases lay outside the gene matches. Germline V gene sequence: CDR1 MNHEY, CDR2 SMNVEV (reference sequence). This CDR3 is CASSFGTAPYGYTF. The CDR3 coding sequence is TGTGCCAGCAGTTTTGGGACAGCGCCCTATGGCTACACCTTC.

The chain couples TRBV5-1 to TRBJ2-7, with a tentative D call TRBD2 (6 bases). Germline-derived CDR1 and CDR2 are SGHRS and YFSETQ. There are 14 residues in the CDR3. Trimming pared 3 bases from V and 7 bases from J, leaving 17 bases between. The CDR3 coding sequence is TGCGCCAGCAGCTCGGGACTCTCATTGAGGGAGCAGTACTTC. It specifies CASSSGLSLREQYF.

V and J are TRBV5-1 and TRBJ2-5; D possibly corresponds to TRBD1 (7 bases). Between the trimmed V and J ends, which lost 3 bases and 5 bases, there was a span of 17 bases. This CDR3 region has 15 residues. From germline, CDR1 is SGHRS and CDR2 YFSETQ. The chain's CDR3 is CASSSSAGGKETQYF. The DNA of the CDR3 is TGCGCCAGCAGCTCTTCAGCAGGGGGGAAGGAGACCCAGTACTTC. The complete variable domain, with remaining parts taken from reference TRBV5-1 and TRBJ2-5, reads KAGVTQTPRYLIKTRGQQVTLSCSPISGHRSVSWYQQTPGQGLQFLFEYFSETQRNKGNFPGRFSGRQFSNSRSEMNVSTLELGDSALYLCASSSSAGGKETQYFGPGTRLLVL.

The sample holds a few counts of this clone. The V gene is TRBV2, the J gene TRBJ1-1; 10 bases fit TRBD1. With V trimmed by 6 bases and J by 8 bases, 12 bases remained unmatched. There are 15 residues in the CDR3. CDR1 is SNHLY, CDR2 FYNNEI, per germline. CDR3 nucleotides: TGTGCCAGCAGGTCCGGGACAGGGGCTGCCTTGGAAGCTTTCTTT. Protein: CASRSGTGAALEAFF.

The chain couples TRBV4-1 to TRBJ2-7, with 8 positions matching TRBD1. The CDR3 is made up of 19 amino acids. Per the germline V gene, CDR1 is MGHRA and CDR2 is YSYEKL. J lost 0 bases, V lost 1 base, and 14 bases had no gene match. Here the CDR3 DNA reads TGCGCCAGCAGCCAAGCCGGGGTTCGCCGACAGGGGCACTCCTACGAGCAGTACTTC. Encoded protein: CASSQAGVRRQGHSYEQYF.

The chain links TRBV6-5 to TRBJ1-2; 8 bases line up with TRBD1. Unmatched junction bases numbered 6, after V lost 2 bases and J lost 7 bases. CDR1 is MNHEY and CDR2 is SVGAGI in the germline V gene. The CDR3 contains 14 residues. The CDR3 bases are TGTGCCAGCAGTTACGGCAGGGGGCGGGGTGGCTACACCTTC. Translated: CASSYGRGRGGYTF.

The chain couples TRBV19 to TRBJ2-7; possibly TRBD2 for D (6 bases). The CDR3 sequence is 13 residues long. Per germline, CDR1 LNHDA and CDR2 SQIVND (reference sequence). V was shortened by 1 base and J by 2 bases, with 6 bases between the two germline ends. CDR3 in amino acids: CASSIGEAYEQYF. DNA of the CDR3: TGTGCCAGTAGTATAGGGGAGGCCTACGAGCAGTACTTC.

A note on this clone: The junction differs from germline at one of its ends, possibly a read error. The chain carries TRBV7-9 and TRBJ1-5; 9 nucleotides agree with TRBD1. The CDR3 covers 19 residues. Germline V lookup: CDR1 SEHNR, CDR2 FQNEAQ (reference sequence). The DNA for the CDR3 is TGTTCCAGCAGCTCCCCAAGGGGACAGGGTTTGGAAGACAATCAGCCCCAGCATTTT. This gives the protein CSSSSPRGQGLEDNQPQHF.

The V gene is TRBV6-5, the J gene TRBJ2-7; 10 bases line up with TRBD2. The CDR3 runs 14 residues. The ends lost 7 bases at V and 5 bases at J; junction bases unmatched: 8. From germline, CDR1 is MNHEY and CDR2 SVGAGI. CDR3 amino acids: CASTASGRIDEQYF. In DNA, the CDR3 is TGTGCCAGCACGGCTAGCGGGAGAATCGACGAGCAGTACTTC.

The J gene is TRBJ2-5, the V gene TRBV2, with 9 bases fitting TRBD2. The CDR3 length is 14 residues. From germline, CDR1 is SNHLY and CDR2 FYNNEI. Germline trimming cut 10 bases from V and 5 bases from J; bases unmatched to any gene: 11. The CDR3 nucleotides are TGTGCCACTTCTAGCGGGGTCGAGGGGGAGACCCAGTACTTC. Protein: CATSSGVEGETQYF.

The rearrangement links TRBV2 to TRBJ2-5; TRBD1 matches 8 bases. The germline gives CDR1 SNHLY, CDR2 FYNNEI. This CDR3 has 15 amino acids. V shed 6 bases and J 1 base; nucleotides not matched to a gene: 7. Written as DNA, the CDR3 is TGTGCCAGCAGGACGACAGGGGCCTTCCAAGAGACCCAGTACTTC. This encodes CASRTTGAFQETQYF. Filled out from reference TRBV2 and TRBJ2-5, the complete variable domain reads EPEVTQTPSHQVTQMGQEVILRCVPISNHLYFYWYRQILGQKVEFLVSFYNNEISEKSEIFDDQFSVERPDGSNFTLKIRSTKLEDSAMYFCASRTTGAFQETQYFGPGTRLLVL.

CDR3 bases: TGTGCCAGTAGTAAGAACACAGGGGGATTCGCTTACTACGAGCAGTACTTC. This gives the protein CASSKNTGGFAYYEQYF. This sequence joins TRBV19 and TRBJ2-7; 8 positions agree with TRBD1. V was clipped by 4 bases and J by 3 bases; unmatched bases: 14. The CDR3 length is 17 residues. The V gene's germline CDR1 is LNHDA and CDR2 SQIVND (reference sequence).

The V call is TRBV4-3, the J call TRBJ2-3; D is possibly TRBD1 (6 bases). This CDR3 contains 17 residues. Germline V lookup: CDR1 LGHNA, CDR2 YSLEER. V was cut by 0 bases and J by 2 bases, with 15 bases left in between. The CDR3 loop is CASSQEVGRGLTDTQYF. The CDR3 DNA is TGCGCCAGCAGCCAAGAGGTCGGCAGGGGCCTCACAGATACGCAGTATTTT.

This rearrangement joins TRBV5-7 to TRBJ2-2; weak D call: TRBD1 (5 bases). TRBV5-7 qualifies as an ORF whose function is uncertain. V shed 2 bases and J shed 0 bases, with 8 bases lying between them. This CDR3 spans 15 amino acids. CDR3 region: CASSFRVSNTGELFF. The CDR3 DNA reads as TGTGCCAGCAGCTTCAGGGTCTCGAACACCGGGGAGCTGTTTTTT.

J is TRBJ2-2 and V is TRBV5-5, with D possibly being TRBD1 (5 bases). Germline CDR1 and CDR2: SGHKS and YYEKEE (reference sequence). The CDR3 runs to 15 residues. V was cut by 1 base and J by 3 bases, with 10 bases left in between. CDR3 in amino acids: CASSLTRAHTGELFF. As DNA, the CDR3 is TGTGCCAGCAGCTTGACCAGGGCGCACACCGGGGAGCTGTTTTTT.

The chain couples TRBV5-1 to TRBJ2-2; a weak D match, TRBD2 (7 bases). CDR3 length: 15 amino acids. The germline V gene has CDR1 SGHRS and CDR2 YFSETQ. Trimming took off 5 bases at V and 3 bases at J, with 14 bases between the two ends. DNA for the CDR3: TGCGCCAGCAGTGTCCGGGGGGCGGACACCGGGGAGCTGTTTTTT. Its translation: CASSVRGADTGELFF.

This clone has more than one count but fewer than ten. The rearrangement uses TRBV28 and TRBJ1-5; a weak D match, TRBD1 (5 bases). The CDR3 is 15 amino acids. V gave up 3 bases and J gave up 0 bases, with 9 bases separating them. Germline lookup yields CDR1 MDHEN and CDR2 SYDVKM. The CDR3 spells CASSLIGDSNQPQHF. The CDR3 coding sequence is TGTGCCAGCAGTTTGATAGGGGATAGCAATCAGCCCCAGCATTTT. Filled out from reference TRBV28 and TRBJ1-5, the complete variable domain reads DVKVTQSSRYLVKRTGEKVFLECVQDMDHENMFWYRQDPGLGLRLIYFSYDVKMKEKGDIPEGYSVSREKKERFSLILESASTNQTSMYLCASSLIGDSNQPQHFGDGTRLSIL.

The chain joins TRBV7-8 to TRBJ2-1; 9 bases are shared with TRBD2. Germline CDR1 SGHVS, CDR2 FQNEAQ. The trim removed 5 bases at V and 4 bases at J, leaving 6 bases unmatched. The CDR3 totals 15 residues. CDR3 sequence reads: CASSRGGAAYNEQFF. CDR3 nucleotide sequence: TGTGCCAGCAGCCGCGGGGGGGCGGCTTACAATGAGCAGTTCTTC.

This clone was detected a few times. The chain is built from TRBV6-5 and TRBJ2-1, with TRBD1 as a possible D gene (6 bases). This CDR3 has 15 residues. The V gene's germline CDR1 is MNHEY and CDR2 SVGAGI. With 2 bases removed from V and 3 bases from J, the gap between germline ends came to 11 bases. CDR3 protein: CASSYDQGYYNEQFF. The CDR3 DNA sequence: TGTGCCAGCAGTTACGACCAGGGGTACTACAATGAGCAGTTCTTC.

The J gene is TRBJ2-1, the V gene TRBV10-3; D may be TRBD2 (7 bases). Trimming removed 6 bases from V and 0 bases from J, with 18 bases in between. This CDR3 region has 17 residues. Germline-derived CDR1 and CDR2 are ENHRY and SYGVKD. CDR3 residues: CAISLLGGGSSYNEQFF. CDR3 nucleotide sequence: TGTGCCATCAGCCTTCTTGGGGGGGGCAGCTCCTACAATGAGCAGTTCTTC.

J is TRBJ2-1 and V is TRBV10-2, with a possible D match to TRBD1 (5 bases). Between the trimmed V and J ends, which lost 8 bases and 8 bases, there was a span of 19 bases. This CDR3 has 14 amino acids. The germline V gene encodes CDR1 WSHSY and CDR2 SAAADI. The CDR3 spells CASSPPQGAHEQFF. In DNA, the CDR3 is TGCGCCAGCTCCCCCCCCCAAGGGGCGCATGAGCAGTTCTTC.

The gene calls are TRBV7-9 and TRBJ1-5, with TRBD1 as a possible D gene (5 bases). V was shortened by 2 bases and J by 5 bases, with 22 bases between the two germline ends. The CDR3 runs 18 residues. Germline assignment: CDR1 SEHNR and CDR2 FQNEAQ (reference sequence). CDR3 DNA: TGTGCCAGCAGCTTAAAGGGTCCATACGGGGGTAAAGATCAGCCCCAGCATTTT. It encodes CASSLKGPYGGKDQPQHF.

This chain connects TRBV5-1 to TRBJ1-5; tentatively, D is TRBD1 (6 bases). CDR1 is SGHRS and CDR2 is YFSETQ in the germline V gene. The CDR3 covers 14 residues. Trimming shortened V by 4 bases and J by 5 bases, and 13 bases separated the two germline ends. DNA for the CDR3: TGCGCCAGCAGCCCTGGGGAGGGGGATCAGCCCCAGCATTTT. It is translated as CASSPGEGDQPQHF.

This chain joins TRBV7-2 and TRBJ1-1; a weak D match, TRBD1 (5 bases). V shed 5 bases and J shed 5 bases, with 21 bases lying between them. This CDR3 contains 16 residues. Germline V lookup: CDR1 SGHTA, CDR2 FQGNSA. The chain's CDR3 is CASSDRHGLGGTEAFF. The CDR3 DNA is TGTGCCAGCAGCGATCGACACGGGCTCGGGGGAACTGAAGCTTTCTTT.

This clone was picked up one time. In DNA form, the CDR3 reads TGTGCCTGGAGTGTAGGGGGGGACTCCTACGAGCAGTACTTC. This sequence encodes CAWSVGGDSYEQYF. The rearrangement links TRBV30 to TRBJ2-7; a weak D match, TRBD2 (7 bases). CDR3 length: 14 amino acids. Trimming pared 0 bases from V and 0 bases from J, leaving 9 bases between. Germline CDR1 is GTSNPN and CDR2 is SVGIG (reference sequence).

Comment on this clone: A junction boundary mismatches the germline segment, possibly from a read error. CDR3 nucleotide sequence: TGTGCCAGCAGCTTAGACGGGACAGTTGGGGAGACCAAGTACTTC. This codes for CASSLDGTVGETKYF. The chain has TRBV7-9 and TRBJ2-5, with 7 bases that match TRBD1. The CDR3 contains 15 residues. Germline CDR1 SEHNR, CDR2 FQNEAQ (reference sequence).

The chain joins TRBV18 to TRBJ1-2, with 8 bases fitting TRBD1. Germline lookup yields CDR1 KGHSH and CDR2 LQKENI. The V and J ends lost 6 bases and 0 bases, in that order; junction bases with no gene match: 12. The CDR3 sequence is 17 residues long. The CDR3 here is CASSSQGQVETNYGYTF. Here the CDR3 DNA reads TGTGCCAGCTCGTCGCAGGGACAGGTCGAAACTAACTATGGCTACACCTTC.

The chain employs TRBV10-3 and TRBJ1-1; D possibly corresponds to TRBD1 (5 bases). This CDR3 spans 12 amino acids. Germline CDR1 is ENHRY and CDR2 is SYGVKD. The V and J ends lost 3 bases and 8 bases respectively, with 10 bases between them. The CDR3 is CAISDDSPEAFF. CDR3 nucleotides: TGTGCCATCAGTGACGACAGCCCAGAAGCTTTCTTT.

This chain links TRBV5-6 with TRBJ1-6; 7 nucleotides agree with TRBD1. The germline V gene encodes CDR1 SGHDT and CDR2 YYEEEE. V shed 2 bases and J 6 bases; nucleotides not matched to a gene: 5. This CDR3 has 15 amino acids. The CDR3 nucleotides are TGTGCCAGCAGCTTAAGACAGGGCGGTAATTCACCCCTCCACTTT. It specifies CASSLRQGGNSPLHF. The entire variable domain, with the rest obtained from reference TRBV5-6 and TRBJ1-6, is as follows: DAGVTQSPTHLIKTRGQQVTLRCSPKSGHDTVSWYQQALGQGPQFIFQYYEEEERQRGNFPDRFSGHQFPNYSSELNVNALLLGDSALYLCASSLRQGGNSPLHFGNGTRLTVT.